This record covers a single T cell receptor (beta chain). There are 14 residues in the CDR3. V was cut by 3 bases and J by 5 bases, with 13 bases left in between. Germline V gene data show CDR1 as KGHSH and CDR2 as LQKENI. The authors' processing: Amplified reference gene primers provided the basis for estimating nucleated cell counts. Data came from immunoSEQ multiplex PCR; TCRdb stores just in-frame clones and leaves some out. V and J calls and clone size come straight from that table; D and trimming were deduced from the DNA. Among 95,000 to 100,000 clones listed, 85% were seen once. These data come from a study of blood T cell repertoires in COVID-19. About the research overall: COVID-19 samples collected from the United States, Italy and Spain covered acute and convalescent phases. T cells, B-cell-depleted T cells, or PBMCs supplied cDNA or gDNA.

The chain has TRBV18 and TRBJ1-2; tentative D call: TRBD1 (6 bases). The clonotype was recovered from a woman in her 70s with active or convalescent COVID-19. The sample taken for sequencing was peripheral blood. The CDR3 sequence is CASSPQDSLYGYTF. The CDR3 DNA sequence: TGTGCCAGCTCACCCCAGGACAGTTTATATGGCTACACCTTC.